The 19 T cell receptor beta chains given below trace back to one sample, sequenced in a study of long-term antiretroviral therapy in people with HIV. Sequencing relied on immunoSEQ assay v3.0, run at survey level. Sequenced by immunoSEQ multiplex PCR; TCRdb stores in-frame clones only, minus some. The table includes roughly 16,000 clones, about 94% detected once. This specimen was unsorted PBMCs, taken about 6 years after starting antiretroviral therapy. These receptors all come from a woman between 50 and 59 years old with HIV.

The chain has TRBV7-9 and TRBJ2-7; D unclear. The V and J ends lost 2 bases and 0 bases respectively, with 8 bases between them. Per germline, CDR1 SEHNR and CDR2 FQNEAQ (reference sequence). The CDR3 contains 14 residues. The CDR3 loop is CASSLLRNSYEQYF. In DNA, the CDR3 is TGTGCCAGCAGCTTATTGCGGAACTCCTACGAGCAGTACTTC.

This CDR3 is CASSLDREETQYF. CDR3 in DNA: TGTGCCAGCAGCTTAGACAGGGAAGAGACCCAGTACTTC. The V and J genes are TRBV7-8 and TRBJ2-5, with a possible D match to TRBD1 (6 bases). CDR3 length: 13 amino acids. The germline V and J ends were trimmed by 1 base and 3 bases, with 6 bases remaining between them. CDR1 is SGHVS and CDR2 is FQNEAQ in the germline V gene.

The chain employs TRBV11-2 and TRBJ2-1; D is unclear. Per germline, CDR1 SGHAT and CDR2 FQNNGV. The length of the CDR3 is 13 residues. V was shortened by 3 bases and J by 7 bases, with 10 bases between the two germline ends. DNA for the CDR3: TGTGCCAGCAGCTTCTCAGAGCAAAATGAGCAGTTCTTC. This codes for CASSFSEQNEQFF.

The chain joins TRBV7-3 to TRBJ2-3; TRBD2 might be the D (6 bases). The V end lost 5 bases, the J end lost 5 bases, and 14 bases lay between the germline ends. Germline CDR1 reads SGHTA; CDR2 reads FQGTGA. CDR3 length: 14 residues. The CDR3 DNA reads TGTGCCAGCAGCACGGGTCAGGAGGGAGATACGCAGTATTTT. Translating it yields CASSTGQEGDTQYF.

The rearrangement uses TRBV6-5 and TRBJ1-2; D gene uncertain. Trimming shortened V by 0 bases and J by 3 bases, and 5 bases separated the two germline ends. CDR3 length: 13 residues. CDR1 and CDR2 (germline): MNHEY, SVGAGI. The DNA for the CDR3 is TGTGCCAGCAGTTACTCTCAGTACTATGGCTACACCTTC. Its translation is CASSYSQYYGYTF.

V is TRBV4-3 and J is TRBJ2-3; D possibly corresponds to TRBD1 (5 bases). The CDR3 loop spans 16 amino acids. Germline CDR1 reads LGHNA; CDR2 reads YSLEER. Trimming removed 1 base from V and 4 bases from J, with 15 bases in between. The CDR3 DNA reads TGCGCCAGCAGCCAAGTGAATGCCAGGGCAGCAGATACGCAGTATTTT. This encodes CASSQVNARAADTQYF.

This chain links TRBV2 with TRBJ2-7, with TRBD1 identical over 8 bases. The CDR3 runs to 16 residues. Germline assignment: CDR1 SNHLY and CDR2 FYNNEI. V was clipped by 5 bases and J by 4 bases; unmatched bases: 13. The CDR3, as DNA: TGTGCCAGCAGTAGTCCCGGGACAGGTACCGGATACGAGCAGTACTTC. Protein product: CASSSPGTGTGYEQYF.

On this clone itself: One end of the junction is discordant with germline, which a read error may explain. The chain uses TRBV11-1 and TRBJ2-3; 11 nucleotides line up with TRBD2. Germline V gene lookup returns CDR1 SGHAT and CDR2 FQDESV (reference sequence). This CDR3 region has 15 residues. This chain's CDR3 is CASSLVGLAGGSADF. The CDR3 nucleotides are TGTGCCAGCAGCTTAGTAGGGCTAGCGGGAGGCTCCGCAGATTTT. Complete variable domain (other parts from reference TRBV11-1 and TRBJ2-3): EAEVAQSPRYKITEKSQAVAFWCDPISGHATLYWYRQILGQGPELLVQFQDESVVDDSQLPKDRFSAERLKGVDSTLKIQPAELGDSAMYLCASSLVGLAGGSADFGPGTRLTVL.

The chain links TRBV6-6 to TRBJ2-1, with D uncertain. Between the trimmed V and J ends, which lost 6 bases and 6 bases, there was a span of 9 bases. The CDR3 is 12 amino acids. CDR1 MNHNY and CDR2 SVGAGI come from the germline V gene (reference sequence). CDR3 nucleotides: TGTGCCAGCAGGAGCAGCCTCAATGAGCAGTTCTTC. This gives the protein CASRSSLNEQFF.

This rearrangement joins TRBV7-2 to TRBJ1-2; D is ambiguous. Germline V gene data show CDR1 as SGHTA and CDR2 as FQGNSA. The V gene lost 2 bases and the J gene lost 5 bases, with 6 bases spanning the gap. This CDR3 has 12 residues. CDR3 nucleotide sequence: TGTGCCAGCAGCTTAACCCAGTATGGCTACACCTTC. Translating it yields CASSLTQYGYTF.

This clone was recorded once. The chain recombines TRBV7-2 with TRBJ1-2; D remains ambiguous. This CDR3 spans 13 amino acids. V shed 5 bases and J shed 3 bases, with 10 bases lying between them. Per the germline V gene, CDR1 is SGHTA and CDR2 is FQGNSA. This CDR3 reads CASSPDTDYGYTF. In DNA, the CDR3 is TGTGCCAGCAGCCCGGATACAGACTATGGCTACACCTTC.

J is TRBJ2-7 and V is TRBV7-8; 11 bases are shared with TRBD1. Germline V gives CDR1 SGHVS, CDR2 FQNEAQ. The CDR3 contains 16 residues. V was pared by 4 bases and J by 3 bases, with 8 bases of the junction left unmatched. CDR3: CASSSRTGGGNYEQYF. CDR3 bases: TGTGCCAGCAGCTCCCGGACAGGGGGCGGCAACTACGAGCAGTACTTC. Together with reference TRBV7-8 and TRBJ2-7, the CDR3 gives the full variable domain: GAGVSQSPRYKVAKRGQDVALRCDPISGHVSLFWYQQALGQGPEFLTYFQNEAQLDKSGLPSDRFFAERPEGSVSTLKIQRTQQEDSAVYLCASSSRTGGGNYEQYFGPGTRLTVT.

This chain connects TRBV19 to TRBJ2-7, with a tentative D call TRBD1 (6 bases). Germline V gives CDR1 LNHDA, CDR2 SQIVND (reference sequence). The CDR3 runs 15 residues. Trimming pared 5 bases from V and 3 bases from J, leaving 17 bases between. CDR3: CASSPVSDSFYEQYF. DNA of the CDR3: TGTGCCAGTAGTCCCGTTTCGGACAGTTTCTACGAGCAGTACTTC.

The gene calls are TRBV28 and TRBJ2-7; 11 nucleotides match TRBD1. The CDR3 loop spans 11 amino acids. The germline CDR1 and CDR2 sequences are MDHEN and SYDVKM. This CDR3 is CGTGGSREQYF. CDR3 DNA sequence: TGTGGGACAGGGGGCTCGCGTGAGCAGTACTTC.

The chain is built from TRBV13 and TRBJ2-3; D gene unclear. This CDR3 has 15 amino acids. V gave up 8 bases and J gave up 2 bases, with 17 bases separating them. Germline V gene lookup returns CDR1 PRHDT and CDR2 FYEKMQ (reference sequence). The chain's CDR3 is CASPLRAEPTDTQYF. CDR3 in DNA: TGTGCCAGCCCCTTAAGGGCCGAACCCACAGATACGCAGTATTTT.

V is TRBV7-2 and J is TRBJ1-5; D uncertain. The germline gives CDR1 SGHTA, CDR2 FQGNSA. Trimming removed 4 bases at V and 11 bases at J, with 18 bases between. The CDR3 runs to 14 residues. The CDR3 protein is CASSYGLLDGSQHF. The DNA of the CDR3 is TGTGCCAGCAGCTATGGACTCCTTGATGGGTCCCAGCATTTT.

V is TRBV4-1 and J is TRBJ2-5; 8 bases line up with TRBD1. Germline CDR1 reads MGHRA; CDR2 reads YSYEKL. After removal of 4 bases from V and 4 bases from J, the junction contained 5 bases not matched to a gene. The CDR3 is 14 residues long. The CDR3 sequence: CASSRGQGGETQYF. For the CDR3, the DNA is TGCGCCAGCAGCCGAGGACAGGGTGGAGAGACCCAGTACTTC.

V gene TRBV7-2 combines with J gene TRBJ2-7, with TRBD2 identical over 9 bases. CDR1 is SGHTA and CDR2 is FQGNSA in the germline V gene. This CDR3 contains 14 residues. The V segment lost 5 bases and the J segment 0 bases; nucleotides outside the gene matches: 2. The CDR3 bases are TGTGCCAGCAGCCCTAGCGGGGACTCCTACGAGCAGTACTTC. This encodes CASSPSGDSYEQYF. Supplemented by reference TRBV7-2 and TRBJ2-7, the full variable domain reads GAGVSQSPSNKVTEKGKDVELRCDPISGHTALYWYRQSLGQGLEFLIYFQGNSAPDKSGLPSDRFSAERTGGSVSTLTIQRTQQEDSAVYLCASSPSGDSYEQYFGPGTRLTVT.

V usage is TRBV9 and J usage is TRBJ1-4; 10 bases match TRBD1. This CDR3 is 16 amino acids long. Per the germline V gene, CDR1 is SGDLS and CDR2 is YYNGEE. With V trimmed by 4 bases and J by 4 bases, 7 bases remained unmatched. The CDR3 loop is CASSPGQGGFNEKLFF. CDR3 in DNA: TGTGCCAGCAGCCCCGGACAGGGGGGGTTTAATGAAAAACTGTTTTTT.